The T cell receptor (beta chain) under discussion was sequenced for a study of cytomegalovirus exposure and HLA in healthy donors. Study-wide results and caveats: Immune exposure was documented only through CMV serostatus.

Germline CDR1 reads WNHNN; CDR2 reads SYGVQD (reference sequence). The CDR3 totals 15 residues. Trimming took 0 bases from V and 1 from J, leaving 9 bases between them. The PCR ran on 60 Vbeta and 13 Jbeta primers. Generated by immunoSEQ multiplex PCR, the TCRdb table keeps only in-frame clones and is missing some. The table records approximately 210,000 clones, around 80% of them present only once. Concerning this clone itself: Its antigen is still unknown.

Sequencing was performed on PBMCs. The chain combines TRBV10-1 with TRBJ1-1; D remains ambiguous. The clonotype comes from a woman in her 40s in good health and CMV-seronegative. The CDR3 sequence: CASSESLTRNTEAFF. CDR3 sequence (DNA): TGCGCCAGCAGTGAGTCATTGACAAGGAACACTGAAGCTTTCTTT.